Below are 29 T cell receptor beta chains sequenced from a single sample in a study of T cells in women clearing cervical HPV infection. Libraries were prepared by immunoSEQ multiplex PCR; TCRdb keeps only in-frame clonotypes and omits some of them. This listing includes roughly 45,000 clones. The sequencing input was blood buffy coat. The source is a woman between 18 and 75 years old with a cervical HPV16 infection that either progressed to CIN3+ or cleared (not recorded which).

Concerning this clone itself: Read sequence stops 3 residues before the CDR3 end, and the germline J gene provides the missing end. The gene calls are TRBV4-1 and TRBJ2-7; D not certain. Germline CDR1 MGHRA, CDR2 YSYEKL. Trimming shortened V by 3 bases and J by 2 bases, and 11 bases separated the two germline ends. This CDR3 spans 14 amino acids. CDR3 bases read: TGCGCCAGCAGCCAGAGGCACAGTCCCTACGAG. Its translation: CASSQRHSPYE. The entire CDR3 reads CASSQRHSPYEQYF.

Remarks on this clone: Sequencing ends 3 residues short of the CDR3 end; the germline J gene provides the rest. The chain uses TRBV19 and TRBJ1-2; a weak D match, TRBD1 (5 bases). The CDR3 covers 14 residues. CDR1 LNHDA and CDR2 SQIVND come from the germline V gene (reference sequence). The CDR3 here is CASSRQMGTDTYTF. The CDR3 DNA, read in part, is TGTGCCAGTAGTCGACAGATGGGCACAGATACC.

The CDR3: CASSSGDLGREKLFF. The DNA read from the CDR3 is TGCGCCAGCAGCTCGGGGGATCTCGGGCGGGAAAAG. The rearrangement uses TRBV5-1 and TRBJ2-2; D perhaps matches TRBD2 (6 bases). The sequenced fragment ends 3 residues before the CDR3 boundary, so the rest is inferred from the germline J gene. Germline V lookup: CDR1 SGHRS, CDR2 YFSETQ. This CDR3 spans 15 amino acids.

The CDR3 region is CASSLGQGGWTDTQYF. CDR3 DNA (partial): TGCGCCAGCAGCTTGGGACAAGGGGGATGGACAGATACG. V is TRBV5-1 and J is TRBJ2-3, with a weak D call TRBD1 (6 bases). The read halts 3 residues ahead of the CDR3 end, with the missing end drawn from the germline J gene. Germline V gene lookup returns CDR1 SGHRS and CDR2 YFSETQ. The CDR3 runs 16 residues. Trimming took 0 bases from V and 3 from J, leaving 14 bases between them.

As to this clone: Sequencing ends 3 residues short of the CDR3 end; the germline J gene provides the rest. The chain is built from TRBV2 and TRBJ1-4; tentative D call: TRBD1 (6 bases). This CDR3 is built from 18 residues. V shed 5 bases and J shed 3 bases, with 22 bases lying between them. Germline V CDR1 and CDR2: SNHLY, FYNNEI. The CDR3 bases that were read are TGTGCCAGCAGTCCCCTGGTTGGGGGCTGGCGGTCTAATGAAAAA. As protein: CASSPLVGGWRSNEK. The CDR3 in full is CASSPLVGGWRSNEKLFF.

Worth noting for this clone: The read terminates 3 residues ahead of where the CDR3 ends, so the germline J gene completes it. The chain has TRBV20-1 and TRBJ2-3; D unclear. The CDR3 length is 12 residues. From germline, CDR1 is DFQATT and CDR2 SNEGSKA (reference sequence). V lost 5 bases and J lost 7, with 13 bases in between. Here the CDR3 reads CSAPQASNTQYF. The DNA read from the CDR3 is TGCAGTGCTCCCCAAGCGTCGAATACG.

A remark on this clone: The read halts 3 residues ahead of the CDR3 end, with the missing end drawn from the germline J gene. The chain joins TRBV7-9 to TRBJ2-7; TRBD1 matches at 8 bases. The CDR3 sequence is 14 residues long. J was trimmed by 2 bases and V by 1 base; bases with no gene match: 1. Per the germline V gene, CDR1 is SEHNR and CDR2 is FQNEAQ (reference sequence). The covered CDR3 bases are TGTGCCAGCAGCTTAGGGGGACAGGCCTACGAG. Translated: CASSLGGQAYE. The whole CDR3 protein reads CASSLGGQAYEQYF.

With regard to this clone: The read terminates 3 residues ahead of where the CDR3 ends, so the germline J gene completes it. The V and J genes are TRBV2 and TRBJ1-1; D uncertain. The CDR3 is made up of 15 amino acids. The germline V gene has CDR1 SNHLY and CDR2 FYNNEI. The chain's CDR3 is CASSEIRLAKNIAFF. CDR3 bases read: TGTGCCAGCAGTGAAATCCGGCTAGCCAAAAACATT.

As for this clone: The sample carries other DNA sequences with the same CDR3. CDR3 DNA, as far as it was read: TGTGCCAGTAGTATCTCAGATACG. Translated, it gives CASSISDT. In full, the CDR3 reads CASSISDTQYF. This rearrangement joins TRBV19 to TRBJ2-3; no definite D call. The read ends 3 residues before the CDR3 terminus; that terminus is restored from the germline J gene. Trimming cost V 3 bases and J 4 bases, with 2 bases left between them. The germline V gene has CDR1 LNHDA and CDR2 SQIVND (reference sequence). The CDR3 spans 11 residues.

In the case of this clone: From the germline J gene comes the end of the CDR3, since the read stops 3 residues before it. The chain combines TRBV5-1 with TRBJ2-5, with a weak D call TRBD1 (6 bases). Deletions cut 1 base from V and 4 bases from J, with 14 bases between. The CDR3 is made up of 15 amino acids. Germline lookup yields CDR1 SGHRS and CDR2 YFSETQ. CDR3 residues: CASSLSGQSGETQYF. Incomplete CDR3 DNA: TGCGCCAGCAGCTTGTCTGGACAGTCGGGAGAGACC. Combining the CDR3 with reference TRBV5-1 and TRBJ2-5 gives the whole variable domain KAGVTQTPRYLIKTRGQQVTLSCSPISGHRSVSWYQQTPGQGLQFLFEYFSETQRNKGNFPGRFSGRQFSNSRSEMNVSTLELGDSALYLCASSLSGQSGETQYFGPGTRLLVL.

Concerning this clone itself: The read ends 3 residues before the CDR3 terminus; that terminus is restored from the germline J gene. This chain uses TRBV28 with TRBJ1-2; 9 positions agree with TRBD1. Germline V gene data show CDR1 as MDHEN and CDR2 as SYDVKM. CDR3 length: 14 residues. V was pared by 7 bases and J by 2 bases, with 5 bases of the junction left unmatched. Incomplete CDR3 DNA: TGTGCCAGCAATTCTGGACAGGGGAACTATGGC. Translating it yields CASNSGQGNYG. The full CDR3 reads CASNSGQGNYGYTF.

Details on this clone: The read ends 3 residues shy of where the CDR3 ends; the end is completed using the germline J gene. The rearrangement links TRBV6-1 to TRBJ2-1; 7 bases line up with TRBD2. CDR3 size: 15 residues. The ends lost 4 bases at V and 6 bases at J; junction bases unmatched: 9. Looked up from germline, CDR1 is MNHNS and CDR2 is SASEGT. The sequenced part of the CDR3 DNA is TGTGCCAGCAGTGGACTAGCAAGGGAGAGCAATGAG. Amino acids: CASSGLARESNE. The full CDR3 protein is CASSGLARESNEQFF.

CDR3 DNA (partial): TGCGCCAGCAGCCAAGAGCGCAGGGGGCGGGAGACC. Translation gives CASSQERRGRET. The whole CDR3 sequence is CASSQERRGRETQYF. This chain uses TRBV4-1 with TRBJ2-5; 8 bases map to TRBD1. Read sequence stops 3 residues before the CDR3 end, and the germline J gene provides the missing end. Germline assignment: CDR1 MGHRA and CDR2 YSYEKL. The CDR3 consists of 15 residues. V was clipped by 0 bases and J by 5 bases; unmatched bases: 5.

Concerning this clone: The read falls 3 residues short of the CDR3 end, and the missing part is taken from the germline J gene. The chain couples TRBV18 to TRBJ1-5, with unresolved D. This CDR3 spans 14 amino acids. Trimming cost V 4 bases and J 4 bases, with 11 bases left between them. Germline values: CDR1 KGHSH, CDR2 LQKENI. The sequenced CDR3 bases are TGTGCCAGCTCACTCCGCGGAGATAATCAGCCC. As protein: CASSLRGDNQP. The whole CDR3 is CASSLRGDNQPQHF.

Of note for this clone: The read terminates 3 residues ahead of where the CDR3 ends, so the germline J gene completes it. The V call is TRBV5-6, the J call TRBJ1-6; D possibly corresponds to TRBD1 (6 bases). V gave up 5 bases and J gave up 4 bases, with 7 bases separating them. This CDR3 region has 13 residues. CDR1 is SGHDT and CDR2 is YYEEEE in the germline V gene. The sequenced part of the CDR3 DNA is TGTGCCAGCAGAGACAGGTATAATTCACCC. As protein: CASRDRYNSP. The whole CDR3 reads CASRDRYNSPLHF. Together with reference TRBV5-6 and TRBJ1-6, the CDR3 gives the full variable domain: DAGVTQSPTHLIKTRGQQVTLRCSPKSGHDTVSWYQQALGQGPQFIFQYYEEEERQRGNFPDRFSGHQFPNYSSELNVNALLLGDSALYLCASRDRYNSPLHFGNGTRLTVT.

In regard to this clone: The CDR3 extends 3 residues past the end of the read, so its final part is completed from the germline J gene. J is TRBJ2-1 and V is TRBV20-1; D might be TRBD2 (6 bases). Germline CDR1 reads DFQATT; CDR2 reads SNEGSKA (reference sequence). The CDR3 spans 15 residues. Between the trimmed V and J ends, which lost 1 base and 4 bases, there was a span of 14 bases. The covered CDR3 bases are TGCAGTGCTAGAGTCTACGCGGGGCGATACAATGAG. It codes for CSARVYAGRYNE. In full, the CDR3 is CSARVYAGRYNEQFF.

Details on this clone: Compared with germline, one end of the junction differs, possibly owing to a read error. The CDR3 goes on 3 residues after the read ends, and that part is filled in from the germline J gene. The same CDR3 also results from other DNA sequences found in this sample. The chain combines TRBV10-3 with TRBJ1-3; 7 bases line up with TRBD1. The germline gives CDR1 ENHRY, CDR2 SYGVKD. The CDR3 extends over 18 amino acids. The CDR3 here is CAISEDRAVGLSGNTIYF. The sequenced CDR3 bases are TGTGCCATCAGTGAGGACAGGGCAGTGGGCCTCTCTGGAAACACA.

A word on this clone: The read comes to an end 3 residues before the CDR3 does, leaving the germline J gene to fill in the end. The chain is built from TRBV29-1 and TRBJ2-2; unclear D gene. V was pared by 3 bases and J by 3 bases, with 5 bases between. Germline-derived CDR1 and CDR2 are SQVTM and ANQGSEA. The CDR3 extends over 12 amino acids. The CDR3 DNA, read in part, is TGCAGCGTTGATAGCTACACCGGGGAG. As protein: CSVDSYTGE. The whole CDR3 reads CSVDSYTGELFF.

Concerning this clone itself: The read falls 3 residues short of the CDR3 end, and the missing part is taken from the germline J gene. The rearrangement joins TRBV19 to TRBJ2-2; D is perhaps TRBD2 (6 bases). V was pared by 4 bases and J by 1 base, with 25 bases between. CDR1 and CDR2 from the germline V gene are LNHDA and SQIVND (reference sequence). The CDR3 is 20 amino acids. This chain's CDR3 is CASSTNPGTGTTRNTGELFF. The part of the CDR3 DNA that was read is TGTGCCAGTAGTACCAACCCCGGGACTGGGACCACGAGGAACACCGGGGAG.

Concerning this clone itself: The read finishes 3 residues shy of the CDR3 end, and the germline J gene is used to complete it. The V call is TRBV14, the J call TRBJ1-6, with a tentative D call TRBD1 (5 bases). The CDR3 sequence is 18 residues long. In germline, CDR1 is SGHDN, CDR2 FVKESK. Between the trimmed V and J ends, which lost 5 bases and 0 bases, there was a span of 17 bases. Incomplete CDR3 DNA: TGTGCCAGCAGCAACCGAGGGGAGGGGAGCTCCTATAATTCACCC. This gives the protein CASSNRGEGSSYNSP. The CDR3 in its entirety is CASSNRGEGSSYNSPLHF.

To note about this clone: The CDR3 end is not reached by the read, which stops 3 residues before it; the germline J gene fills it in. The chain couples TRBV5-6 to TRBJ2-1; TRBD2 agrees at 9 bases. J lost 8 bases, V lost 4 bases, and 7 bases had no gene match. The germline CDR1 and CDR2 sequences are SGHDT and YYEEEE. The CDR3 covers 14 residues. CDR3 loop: CASSPGTSFHEQFF. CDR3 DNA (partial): TGTGCCAGCAGCCCGGGGACTAGCTTTCATGAG.

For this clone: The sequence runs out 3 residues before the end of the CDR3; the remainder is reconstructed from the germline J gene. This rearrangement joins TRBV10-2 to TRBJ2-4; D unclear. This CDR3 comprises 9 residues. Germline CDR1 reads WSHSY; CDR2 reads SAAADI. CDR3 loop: CASRAYQYF. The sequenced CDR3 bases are TGCGCCAGCAGGGCATAT.

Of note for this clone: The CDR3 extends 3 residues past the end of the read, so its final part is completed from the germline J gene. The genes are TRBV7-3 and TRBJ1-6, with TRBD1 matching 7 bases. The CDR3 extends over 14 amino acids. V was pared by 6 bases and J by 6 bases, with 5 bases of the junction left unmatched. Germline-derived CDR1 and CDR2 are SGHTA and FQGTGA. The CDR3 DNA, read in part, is TGTGCCAGCAGAGCTACAGGGGCTAATTCACCC. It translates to CASRATGANSP. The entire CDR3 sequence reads CASRATGANSPLHF.

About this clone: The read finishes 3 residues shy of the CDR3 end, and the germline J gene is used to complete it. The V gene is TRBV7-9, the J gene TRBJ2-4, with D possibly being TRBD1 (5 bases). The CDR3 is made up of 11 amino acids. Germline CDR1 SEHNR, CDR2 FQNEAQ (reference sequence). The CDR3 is CASSSGYGQYF. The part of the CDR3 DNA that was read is TGTGCCAGCAGCTCAGGGTATGGT. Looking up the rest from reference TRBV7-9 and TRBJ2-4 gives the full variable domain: DTGVSQNPRHKITKRGQNVTFRCDPISEHNRLYWYRQTLGQGPEFLTYFQNEAQLEKSRLLSDRFSAERPKGSFSTLEIQRTEQGDSAMYLCASSSGYGQYFGAGTRLSVL.

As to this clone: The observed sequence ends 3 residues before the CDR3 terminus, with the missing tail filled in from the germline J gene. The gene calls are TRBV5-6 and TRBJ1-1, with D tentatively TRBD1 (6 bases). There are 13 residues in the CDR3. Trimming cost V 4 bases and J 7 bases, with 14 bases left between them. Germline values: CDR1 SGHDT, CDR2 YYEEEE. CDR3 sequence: CASSPRGAGEAFF. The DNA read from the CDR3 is TGTGCCAGCAGCCCGCGGGGGGCTGGTGAA. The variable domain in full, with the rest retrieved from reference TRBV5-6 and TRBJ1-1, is DAGVTQSPTHLIKTRGQQVTLRCSPKSGHDTVSWYQQALGQGPQFIFQYYEEEERQRGNFPDRFSGHQFPNYSSELNVNALLLGDSALYLCASSPRGAGEAFFGQGTRLTVV.

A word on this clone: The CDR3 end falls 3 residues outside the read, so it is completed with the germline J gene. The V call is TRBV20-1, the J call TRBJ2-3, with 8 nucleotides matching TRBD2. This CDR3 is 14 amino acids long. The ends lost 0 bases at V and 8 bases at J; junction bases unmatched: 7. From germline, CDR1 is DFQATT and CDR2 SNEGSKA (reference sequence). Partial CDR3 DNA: TGCAGTGCTAGAGATCTTATAGCGGGGATTACG. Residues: CSARDLIAGIT. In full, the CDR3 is CSARDLIAGITQYF.

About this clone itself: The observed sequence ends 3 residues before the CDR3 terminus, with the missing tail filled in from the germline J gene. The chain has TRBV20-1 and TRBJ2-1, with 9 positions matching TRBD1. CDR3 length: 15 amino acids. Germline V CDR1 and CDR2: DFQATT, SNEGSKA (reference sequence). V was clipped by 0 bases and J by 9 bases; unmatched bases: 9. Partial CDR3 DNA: TGCAGTGCTAGAGATCCGGAGACAGGGGGACTTGAG. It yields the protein CSARDPETGGLE. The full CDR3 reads CSARDPETGGLEQFF.

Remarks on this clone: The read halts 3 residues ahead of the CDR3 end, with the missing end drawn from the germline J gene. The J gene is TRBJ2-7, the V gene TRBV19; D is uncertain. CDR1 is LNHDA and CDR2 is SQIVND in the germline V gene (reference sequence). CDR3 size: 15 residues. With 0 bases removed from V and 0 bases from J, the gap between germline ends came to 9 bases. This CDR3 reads CASSIDYAVSYEQYF. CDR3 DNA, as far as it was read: TGTGCCAGTAGTATAGATTACGCAGTCTCCTACGAG.

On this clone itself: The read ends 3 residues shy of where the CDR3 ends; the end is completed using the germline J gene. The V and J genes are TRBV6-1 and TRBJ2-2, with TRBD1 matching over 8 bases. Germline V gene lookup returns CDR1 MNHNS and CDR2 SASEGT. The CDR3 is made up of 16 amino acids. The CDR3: CASSEAEGQGNSPLFF. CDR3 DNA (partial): TGTGCCAGCAGTGAAGCGGAAGGACAGGGTAATTCACCG.